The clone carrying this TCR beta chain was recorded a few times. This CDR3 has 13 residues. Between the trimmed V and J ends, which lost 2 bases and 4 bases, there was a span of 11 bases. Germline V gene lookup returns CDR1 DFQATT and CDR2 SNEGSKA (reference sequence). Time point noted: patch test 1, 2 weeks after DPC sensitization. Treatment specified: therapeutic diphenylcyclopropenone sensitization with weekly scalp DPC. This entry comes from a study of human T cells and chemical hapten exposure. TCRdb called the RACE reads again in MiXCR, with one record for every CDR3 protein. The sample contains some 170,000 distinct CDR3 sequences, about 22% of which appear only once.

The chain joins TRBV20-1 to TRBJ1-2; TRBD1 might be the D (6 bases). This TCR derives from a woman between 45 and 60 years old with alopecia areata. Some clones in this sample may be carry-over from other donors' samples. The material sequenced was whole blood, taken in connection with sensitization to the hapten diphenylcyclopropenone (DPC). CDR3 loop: CSARPTGIYGYTF. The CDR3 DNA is TGCAGTGCTAGACCTACAGGGATCTATGGCTACACCTTC.